In this sample, the clone carrying this T cell receptor beta chain turned up a few times. This sample was included in a study of blood T cell repertoires in COVID-19. Authors' methods: Estimated nucleated cell counts came from reference gene primer amplification. Clones were sequenced by immunoSEQ multiplex PCR, and TCRdb holds only the in-frame ones, with some missing. That table gives V, J and clone size, and the DNA gave D and trimming. This table holds 65,000 or so clones, 85% to 90% found once. Trimming took off 4 bases at V and 8 bases at J, with 21 bases between the two ends. Germline V gives CDR1 SEHNR, CDR2 FQNEAQ (reference sequence). The CDR3 length is 16 residues.

The V and J genes are TRBV7-9 and TRBJ2-1; D not resolved. The sequence came from a man in his fifties or sixties with active COVID-19. Sample: peripheral blood. The chain's CDR3 is CASSSTRTFSPHEQFF. CDR3 bases: TGTGCCAGCAGCTCCACCCGTACTTTCTCCCCCCATGAGCAGTTCTTC.